This T cell receptor beta chain was recorded in a study of shared clonotypes between healthy human individuals. Only in-frame clones appear in the TCRdb table, and some are missing; sequencing was by immunoSEQ multiplex PCR. The table has roughly 1 million clones, about 75% seen once. This clone came up a few times. Germline V gives CDR1 SNHLY, CDR2 FYNNEI. Trimming stripped 4 bases from V and 4 bases from J, with 10 bases between. The CDR3 has 13 amino acids. The chain is built from TRBV2 and TRBJ2-5, with D hard to call. The material sequenced was memory CD4+ T cells sorted from blood. Subset denoted: CD45RA-negative fraction. The clonotype originates from a man younger than 35 in good health. This chain's CDR3 is CASSGQPRETQYF. CDR3 in DNA: TGTGCCAGCAGTGGGCAGCCTAGAGAGACCCAGTACTTC. Drawing the rest from reference TRBV2 and TRBJ2-5, the complete variable domain is EPEVTQTPSHQVTQMGQEVILRCVPISNHLYFYWYRQILGQKVEFLVSFYNNEISEKSEIFDDQFSVERPDGSNFTLKIRSTKLEDSAMYFCASSGQPRETQYFGPGTRLLVL.